This T cell receptor beta chain was retrieved from a study of blood T cells in healthy people across ages. Study-level points and caveats: Correlation between TCR beta diversity and naive T cell percentage was strong.

A second roughly 7 to 12 cycle PCR used barcoded and J-beta primers. MiXCR, applied by TCRdb to the 5' RACE reads, yields one record per CDR3 protein. Of more than 550,000 distinct CDR3 sequences detected, around a fifth appear once; the ten largest clones hold 22%. This clonotype was detected a few times. Antigen: not known. Drawn from each donor were 9 to 10 milliliters of peripheral blood. The TCR sequence derives from a man in his 70s in good health. The sample taken for sequencing was blood.

The CDR3 is CASSLISDRGSYSGYF. Written as DNA, the CDR3 is TGTGCCAGCAGTCTCATCTCGGACAGGGGCTCTTACTCGGGGTATTTT. The rearrangement links TRBV6-2 or TRBV6-3 to TRBJ2-3, with 9 bases that match TRBD1. This CDR3 has 16 residues. Germline-derived CDR1 and CDR2 are MNHEY and SVGEGT. The V gene end was trimmed by 5 bases and the J gene end by 14 bases; junction bases not matched to a gene: 20.